The 18 T cell receptor beta chains reported below all come from one sample, sequenced in a study of T cell responses to AZD1222 COVID-19 vaccine. The protocol was immunoSEQ multiplex PCR, while the TCRdb copy is restricted to in-frame clones and leaves out a portion. The sample lists under 150,000 clones; about nine tenths were seen once. Sequencing was performed on peripheral blood, taken on day 0 of MenACWY control vaccination. The receptors stem from an adult in good health.

In this sample, this clone turned up a few times. The chain recombines TRBV10-3 with TRBJ1-2; a possible D gene is TRBD1 (6 bases). This CDR3 is built from 15 residues. Trimming stripped 0 bases from V and 8 bases from J, with 16 bases between. From germline, CDR1 is ENHRY and CDR2 SYGVKD. The CDR3: CAISESGRGLRGYTF. The CDR3 DNA reads TGTGCCATCAGTGAGTCTGGCAGGGGACTTCGGGGCTACACCTTC.

The chain recombines TRBV6-1 with TRBJ2-3; D is uncertain. The CDR3 has 16 residues. V was shortened by 3 bases and J by 2 bases, with 15 bases between the two germline ends. CDR1 and CDR2 from the germline V gene are MNHNS and SASEGT. This CDR3 is CASSDPLTGFTDTQYF. The CDR3 nucleotides are TGTGCCAGCAGTGACCCACTAACTGGATTCACAGATACGCAGTATTTT.

The chain joins TRBV19 to TRBJ1-2, with D unresolved. This CDR3 is 14 amino acids long. V lost 2 bases and J lost 2, with 9 bases in between. Per germline, CDR1 LNHDA and CDR2 SQIVND (reference sequence). CDR3 region: CASSIMRQNYGYTF. The CDR3 DNA reads TGTGCCAGTAGTATAATGCGGCAGAACTATGGCTACACCTTC.

The chain couples TRBV3-1 (or the pseudogene TRBV3-2) to TRBJ1-6; D gene ambiguous. Per the germline V gene, CDR1 is LGHDT and CDR2 is YNNKEL (reference sequence). This CDR3 has 15 amino acids. The V end was cut by 0 bases, the J end by 7 bases, with 10 bases between. For the CDR3, the DNA is TGTGCCAGCAGCCAAGATGGGGTCCGAAATTCACCCCTCCACTTT. This encodes CASSQDGVRNSPLHF.

The chain recombines TRBV5-1 with TRBJ1-1; D is perhaps TRBD1 (5 bases). Deletions cut 6 bases from V and 2 bases from J, with 17 bases between. The CDR3 has 15 residues. Germline CDR1 SGHRS, CDR2 YFSETQ. Here the CDR3 DNA reads TGCGCCAGCACACCATTTGGAGGGGTAAACACTGAAGCTTTCTTT. Translated: CASTPFGGVNTEAFF.

The rearrangement uses TRBV7-9 and TRBJ2-2; TRBD1 or TRBD2 may be the D gene (5 bases each). V gave up 5 bases and J gave up 3 bases, with 13 bases separating them. Germline CDR1 and CDR2: SEHNR and FQNEAQ (reference sequence). CDR3 length: 15 amino acids. The CDR3 is CASSRGPGYTGELFF. The DNA of the CDR3 is TGTGCCAGCAGCCGAGGGCCAGGGTACACCGGGGAGCTGTTTTTT. Drawing the rest from reference TRBV7-9 and TRBJ2-2, the complete variable domain is DTGVSQNPRHKITKRGQNVTFRCDPISEHNRLYWYRQTLGQGPEFLTYFQNEAQLEKSRLLSDRFSAERPKGSFSTLEIQRTEQGDSAMYLCASSRGPGYTGELFFGEGSRLTVL.

The chain is built from TRBV9 and TRBJ2-7, with TRBD1 identical over 9 bases. With V trimmed by 3 bases and J by 3 bases, 4 bases remained unmatched. The germline V gene has CDR1 SGDLS and CDR2 YYNGEE. CDR3 size: 14 residues. CDR3 bases: TGTGCCAGCAGCGACGGACAGGGGAACTACGAGCAGTACTTC. As protein: CASSDGQGNYEQYF.

The rearrangement joins TRBV19 to TRBJ2-5, with TRBD1 identical over 7 bases. V lost 5 bases, J lost 4 bases, and 7 bases stayed unmatched. The CDR3 runs 14 residues. CDR1 and CDR2 from the germline V gene are LNHDA and SQIVND (reference sequence). For the CDR3, the DNA is TGTGCCAGTAGTCATCGACAGGGTGGAGAGACCCAGTACTTC. Amino acid sequence: CASSHRQGGETQYF.

V gene TRBV7-9 combines with J gene TRBJ1-5, with unresolved D. The V end lost 3 bases, the J end lost 3 bases, and 9 bases lay between the germline ends. CDR3 length: 14 residues. CDR1 is SEHNR and CDR2 is FQNEAQ in the germline V gene (reference sequence). The CDR3 region is CASSFNSPNQPQHF. CDR3 DNA: TGTGCCAGCAGCTTTAACAGCCCCAATCAGCCCCAGCATTTT.

The chain has TRBV6-5 and TRBJ1-3; possibly TRBD1 for D (6 bases). The V gene's germline CDR1 is MNHEY and CDR2 SVGAGI. The CDR3 has 14 amino acids. The V end was cut by 8 bases, the J end by 0 bases, with 11 bases between. The CDR3 coding sequence is TGTGCCAGCGGGGGCGTAAGCTCTGGAAACACCATATATTTT. This encodes CASGGVSSGNTIYF.

The chain links TRBV5-1 to TRBJ1-3; D gene unclear. V lost 0 bases, J lost 1 base, and 14 bases lay in between. This CDR3 comprises 17 residues. Germline V gene sequence: CDR1 SGHRS, CDR2 YFSETQ. CDR3 residues: CASSLGTKGVSGNTIYF. CDR3 coding DNA: TGCGCCAGCAGCTTGGGGACCAAGGGTGTATCTGGAAACACCATATATTTT.

V and J are TRBV6-5 and TRBJ2-1; D is uncertain. Germline CDR1 and CDR2: MNHEY and SVGAGI. The CDR3 has 15 amino acids. The V and J ends lost 0 bases and 2 bases respectively, with 8 bases between them. CDR3 nucleotides: TGTGCCAGCAGTTACTCGATTGGGACCTACAATGAGCAGTTCTTC. This sequence encodes CASSYSIGTYNEQFF.

The rearrangement links TRBV19 to TRBJ1-5; D remains unclear. V lost 1 base and J 9 bases, leaving 16 bases between the germline ends. Germline-derived CDR1 and CDR2 are LNHDA and SQIVND (reference sequence). The CDR3 totals 15 residues. The CDR3: CASSIGADRARPQHF. For the CDR3, the DNA is TGTGCCAGTAGTATAGGGGCGGACCGGGCAAGGCCCCAGCATTTT.

This chain uses TRBV15 with TRBJ2-1; D might be TRBD2 (5 bases). Germline V gene lookup returns CDR1 LNHNV and CDR2 YYDKDF (reference sequence). The CDR3 has 14 residues. Trimming shortened V by 1 base and J by 8 bases, and 12 bases separated the two germline ends. CDR3 amino acids: CATSRGSTRDEQFF. The CDR3 DNA follows: TGTGCCACCAGCAGAGGAAGTACGAGGGATGAGCAGTTCTTC.

The chain links TRBV2 to TRBJ2-2; D uncertain. The germline V gene encodes CDR1 SNHLY and CDR2 FYNNEI. V lost 1 base, J lost 4 bases, and 4 bases lay in between. This CDR3 has 13 residues. CDR3 DNA: TGTGCCAGCAGTGAAGGGCCCACCGGGGAGCTGTTTTTT. Its translation: CASSEGPTGELFF. Looking up the rest from reference TRBV2 and TRBJ2-2 gives the full variable domain: EPEVTQTPSHQVTQMGQEVILRCVPISNHLYFYWYRQILGQKVEFLVSFYNNEISEKSEIFDDQFSVERPDGSNFTLKIRSTKLEDSAMYFCASSEGPTGELFFGEGSRLTVL.

The chain links TRBV11-2 to TRBJ2-7; D is perhaps TRBD1 or TRBD2 (6 bases each). V was clipped by 3 bases and J by 3 bases, with 12 bases between them. CDR1 is SGHAT and CDR2 is FQNNGV in the germline V gene. The CDR3 length is 14 residues. CDR3 in DNA: TGTGCCAGCAGCTTTGGGGGCGGGGACTACGAGCAGTACTTC. Amino acids: CASSFGGGDYEQYF.

V and J are TRBV10-3 and TRBJ1-6, with D uncertain. Germline CDR1 reads ENHRY; CDR2 reads SYGVKD. The V end was cut by 6 bases, the J end by 17 bases, with 17 bases between. The CDR3 has 12 residues. CDR3 DNA sequence: TGTGCCATCAGCGCAGGAGGAAGGGAGGTCCACTTT. It yields the protein CAISAGGREVHF.

The V call is TRBV28, the J call TRBJ1-5, with 10 nucleotides matching TRBD1. CDR1 MDHEN and CDR2 SYDVKM come from the germline V gene. The CDR3 totals 17 residues. V dropped 4 bases and J dropped 4; count of bases not matched to a gene: 10. Here the CDR3 DNA reads TGTGCCAGCAGTTCTCCACGGACAGGGGGTTTGAATCAGCCCCAGCATTTT. This encodes CASSSPRTGGLNQPQHF.